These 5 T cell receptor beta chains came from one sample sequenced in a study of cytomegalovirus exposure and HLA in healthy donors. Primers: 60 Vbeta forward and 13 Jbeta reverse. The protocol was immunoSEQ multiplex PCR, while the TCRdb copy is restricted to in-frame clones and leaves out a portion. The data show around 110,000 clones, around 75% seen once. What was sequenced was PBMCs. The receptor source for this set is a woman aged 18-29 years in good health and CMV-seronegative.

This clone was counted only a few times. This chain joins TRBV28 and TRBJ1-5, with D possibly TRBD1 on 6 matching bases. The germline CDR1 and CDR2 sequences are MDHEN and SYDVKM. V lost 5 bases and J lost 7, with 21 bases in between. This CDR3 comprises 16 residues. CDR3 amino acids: CASSPTGGAEGQPQHF. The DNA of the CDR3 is TGTGCCAGCAGTCCGACGGGGGGGGCGGAGGGCCAGCCCCAGCATTTT. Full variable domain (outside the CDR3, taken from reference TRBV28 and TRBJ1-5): DVKVTQSSRYLVKRTGEKVFLECVQDMDHENMFWYRQDPGLGLRLIYFSYDVKMKEKGDIPEGYSVSREKKERFSLILESASTNQTSMYLCASSPTGGAEGQPQHFGDGTRLSIL.

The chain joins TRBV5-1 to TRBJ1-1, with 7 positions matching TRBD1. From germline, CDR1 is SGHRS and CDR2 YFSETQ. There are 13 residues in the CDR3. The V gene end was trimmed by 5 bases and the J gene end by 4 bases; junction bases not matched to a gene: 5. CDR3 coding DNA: TGCGCCAGCAGACATACAGGGGTCACTGAAGCTTTCTTT. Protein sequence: CASRHTGVTEAFF.

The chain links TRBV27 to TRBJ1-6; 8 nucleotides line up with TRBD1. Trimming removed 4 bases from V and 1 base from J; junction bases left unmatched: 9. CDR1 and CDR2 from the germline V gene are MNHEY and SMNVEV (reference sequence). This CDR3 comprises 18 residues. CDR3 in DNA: TGTGCCAGCAGTTCCCCGCTAGACAGGGGATCCTATAATTCACCCCTCCACTTT. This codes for CASSSPLDRGSYNSPLHF.

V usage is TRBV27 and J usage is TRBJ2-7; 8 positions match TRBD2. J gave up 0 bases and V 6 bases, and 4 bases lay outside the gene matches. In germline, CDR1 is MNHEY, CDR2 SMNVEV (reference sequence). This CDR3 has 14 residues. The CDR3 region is CASSPRGGSYEQYF. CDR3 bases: TGTGCCAGCAGCCCCCGGGGGGGCTCCTACGAGCAGTACTTC.

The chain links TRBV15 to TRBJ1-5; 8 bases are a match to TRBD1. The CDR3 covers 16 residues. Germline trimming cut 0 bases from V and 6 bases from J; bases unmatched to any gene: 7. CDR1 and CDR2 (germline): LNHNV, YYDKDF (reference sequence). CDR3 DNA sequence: TGTGCCACCAGCAGAGAAACCGGACAGGGCGGTCAGCCCCAGCATTTT. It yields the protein CATSRETGQGGQPQHF.